This T cell receptor beta chain was captured by sequencing in a study of blood T cell repertoires in COVID-19. Study background: From the United States, Italy and Spain came samples of acute and convalescent COVID-19.

Germline V gene sequence: CDR1 LGHDT, CDR2 YNNKEL (reference sequence). CDR3 size: 15 residues. Trimming removed 0 bases at V and 3 bases at J, with 11 bases between. Per the authors' pipeline: Estimation of nucleated cell counts was performed using reference gene primer amplification. Profiling relied on immunoSEQ multiplex PCR, and the TCRdb table lists in-frame clones only, not all of them. The DNA gave D and trimming, while V, J and clone size come from that table. The sample lists some 400,000 clones; over 65% were seen once. Sequenced: peripheral blood. This rearrangement joins TRBV3-1 (or the pseudogene TRBV3-2) to TRBJ1-2, with D maybe TRBD1 (6 bases). The source is a human donor with acute or convalescent COVID-19. The donor label of this sample is uncertain. The CDR3 DNA is TGTGCCAGCAGCCAAGATCTTGGGGGCTACTATGGCTACACCTTC. Translating gives CASSQDLGGYYGYTF.